One and the same sample provided the 18 T cell receptor beta chains below, sequenced in a study of blood T cell repertoires in COVID-19. TCRdb's table, derived via immunoSEQ multiplex PCR, lists solely in-frame clones and lacks some. The sample has around 50,000 clones; 80% to 90% are singletons. The sample was peripheral blood. The receptors were sampled from a woman aged 55-69 years with COVID-19, enrolled during active disease.

This chain links TRBV3-1 (or the pseudogene TRBV3-2) with TRBJ1-4, with TRBD1 as a possible D gene (6 bases). The CDR3 consists of 16 residues. The germline V gene has CDR1 LGHDT and CDR2 YNNKEL (reference sequence). With 0 bases removed from V and 8 bases from J, the gap between germline ends came to 16 bases. CDR3 residues: CASSQDINRVREKLFF. In nucleotides, the CDR3 is TGTGCCAGCAGCCAAGATATAAACAGGGTTAGGGAAAAACTGTTTTTT.

V and J are TRBV14 and TRBJ2-1; TRBD2 agrees at 8 bases. V lost 1 base and J lost 15; bases outside the gene matches: 14. The CDR3 runs 15 residues. The germline CDR1 and CDR2 sequences are SGHDN and FVKESK. CDR3 DNA sequence: TGTGCCAGCAGCCAAGTTGCTAGCGGGTTTGAGCGGTGGTTCTTC. Amino acids: CASSQVASGFERWFF.

This clone was seen a few times. The rearrangement links TRBV7-9 to TRBJ2-7, with 13 bases identical to TRBD2. J gave up 3 bases and V 5 bases, and 4 bases lay outside the gene matches. Germline V gene lookup returns CDR1 SEHNR and CDR2 FQNEAQ (reference sequence). CDR3 length equals 15 residues. The CDR3 reads CASSPRTSGGYEQYF. The CDR3 nucleotides read TGTGCCAGCAGCCCCCGGACTAGCGGGGGCTACGAGCAGTACTTC. Drawing the rest from reference TRBV7-9 and TRBJ2-7, the complete variable domain is DTGVSQNPRHKITKRGQNVTFRCDPISEHNRLYWYRQTLGQGPEFLTYFQNEAQLEKSRLLSDRFSAERPKGSFSTLEIQRTEQGDSAMYLCASSPRTSGGYEQYFGPGTRLTVT.

This clone is a singleton in its sample. The chain couples TRBV10-3 to TRBJ1-5; D remains ambiguous. Germline values: CDR1 ENHRY, CDR2 SYGVKD. CDR3 size: 15 residues. The germline V and J ends were trimmed by 3 bases and 0 bases, with 9 bases remaining between them. The CDR3 spells CAISDNTDSNQPQHF. The CDR3 nucleotides read TGTGCCATCAGTGATAACACAGATAGCAATCAGCCCCAGCATTTT.

The gene calls are TRBV24-1 and TRBJ2-3; 9 nucleotides match TRBD1. J gave up 0 bases and V 4 bases, and 13 bases lay outside the gene matches. The CDR3 totals 19 residues. Germline assignment: CDR1 KGHDR and CDR2 SFDVKD. The CDR3 spells CATSEYAGTGLSSTDTQYF. The CDR3 DNA is TGTGCCACCAGTGAGTATGCCGGGACAGGGTTATCTAGCACAGATACGCAGTATTTT.

The V and J genes are TRBV21-1 and TRBJ2-2; the D call TRBD2 from the table was never checked on the DNA. TRBV21-1 is recorded as a pseudogene. This CDR3 has 24 residues. CDR3 nucleotides: TGTGCCAGCAGCAAAGCCGCCGAAAAAAAGACGACTAGCGGGAGTCCGCGATGGACCGGGGAGCTGTTTTTT. This gives the protein CASSKAAEKKTTSGSPRWTGELFF.

The chain has TRBV10-3 and TRBJ1-1; 9 bases are a match to TRBD1. J was trimmed by 4 bases and V by 6 bases; bases with no gene match: 0. Germline V gene sequence: CDR1 ENHRY, CDR2 SYGVKD. The CDR3 consists of 12 residues. CDR3 sequence (DNA): TGTGCCATCAGGGGACAGGGCACTGAAGCTTTCTTT. Translation: CAIRGQGTEAFF.

The V call is TRBV15, the J call TRBJ2-3, with TRBD2 matching over 8 bases. CDR1 and CDR2 (germline): LNHNV, YYDKDF (reference sequence). This CDR3 has 15 amino acids. V shed 0 bases and J 1 base; nucleotides not matched to a gene: 0. CDR3 region: CATSREREGTDTQYF. The CDR3 region has the DNA TGTGCCACCAGCAGAGAGCGGGAGGGCACAGATACGCAGTATTTT.

This chain links TRBV27 with TRBJ1-2; 10 nucleotides line up with TRBD1. The CDR3 spans 13 residues. Germline CDR1 MNHEY, CDR2 SMNVEV (reference sequence). V lost 3 bases, J lost 8 bases, and 3 bases stayed unmatched. CDR3 sequence (DNA): TGTGCCAGCAGTTTCTTGGGACAGGGGGGCTACACCTTC. It codes for CASSFLGQGGYTF.

This chain connects TRBV5-1 to TRBJ2-1; 7 positions agree with TRBD2. Germline V CDR1 and CDR2: SGHRS, YFSETQ. This CDR3 has 15 residues. The junction had 4 bases not matched to a gene; V was cut back by 0 bases and J by 4 bases. CDR3 region: CASSLAGGMYNEQFF. The CDR3 DNA follows: TGCGCCAGCAGCTTGGCGGGAGGTATGTACAATGAGCAGTTCTTC.

This rearrangement joins TRBV6-1 to TRBJ2-7; D is perhaps TRBD1 (5 bases). V was pared by 0 bases and J by 0 bases, with 9 bases between. Per germline, CDR1 MNHNS and CDR2 SASEGT. This CDR3 is 15 amino acids long. CDR3 nucleotide sequence: TGTGCCAGCAGTGAAGCTTGGGGCCTCTCCTACGAGCAGTACTTC. Translation gives CASSEAWGLSYEQYF.

This chain connects TRBV28 to TRBJ1-4, with D uncertain. There are 14 residues in the CDR3. Trimming pared 6 bases from V and 3 bases from J, leaving 11 bases between. Germline V gene lookup returns CDR1 MDHEN and CDR2 SYDVKM. CDR3 DNA: TGTGCCAGCAGACTCTCGGGTTCTAATGAAAAACTGTTTTTT. Encoded protein: CASRLSGSNEKLFF. Full variable domain (missing parts from reference TRBV28 and TRBJ1-4): DVKVTQSSRYLVKRTGEKVFLECVQDMDHENMFWYRQDPGLGLRLIYFSYDVKMKEKGDIPEGYSVSREKKERFSLILESASTNQTSMYLCASRLSGSNEKLFFGSGTQLSVL.

The V gene is TRBV5-1, the J gene TRBJ1-2, with TRBD1 as a possible D gene (5 bases). The germline V and J ends were trimmed by 2 bases and 7 bases, with 18 bases remaining between them. The CDR3 has 15 amino acids. Germline V lookup: CDR1 SGHRS, CDR2 YFSETQ. CDR3 amino acids: CASSLGAGRESGYTF. The CDR3 DNA is TGCGCCAGCAGCTTAGGGGCAGGGAGGGAGAGTGGCTACACCTTC. The variable domain in full, completed from reference TRBV5-1 and TRBJ1-2, reads KAGVTQTPRYLIKTRGQQVTLSCSPISGHRSVSWYQQTPGQGLQFLFEYFSETQRNKGNFPGRFSGRQFSNSRSEMNVSTLELGDSALYLCASSLGAGRESGYTFGSGTRLTVV.

This clone was observed a few times. This rearrangement joins TRBV7-8 to TRBJ2-1; TRBD1 might be the D (7 bases). Germline CDR1 SGHVS, CDR2 FQNEAQ. The V end was cut by 2 bases, the J end by 5 bases, with 13 bases between. This CDR3 spans 15 amino acids. CDR3 region: CASSLIRGTDNEQFF. The CDR3 coding sequence is TGTGCCAGCAGCTTAATTCGCGGGACAGACAATGAGCAGTTCTTC.

The rearrangement joins TRBV30 to TRBJ1-2; D unclear. Per the germline V gene, CDR1 is GTSNPN and CDR2 is SVGIG (reference sequence). The germline V and J ends were trimmed by 0 bases and 2 bases, with 19 bases remaining between them. The CDR3 has 17 amino acids. The CDR3 reads CAWSVSGLGRGNYGYTF. CDR3 coding DNA: TGTGCCTGGAGTGTTTCCGGACTTGGACGGGGAAACTATGGCTACACCTTC.

This chain connects TRBV28 to TRBJ2-4; the D is unclear. V dropped 6 bases and J dropped 3 bases, with 15 bases sitting between them. Germline loops: CDR1 MDHEN, CDR2 SYDVKM. This CDR3 is 15 amino acids long. CDR3: CASSPRPGGKNIQYF. In DNA, the CDR3 is TGTGCCAGCAGCCCCCGACCGGGTGGCAAAAACATTCAGTACTTC. Drawing the rest from reference TRBV28 and TRBJ2-4, the complete variable domain is DVKVTQSSRYLVKRTGEKVFLECVQDMDHENMFWYRQDPGLGLRLIYFSYDVKMKEKGDIPEGYSVSREKKERFSLILESASTNQTSMYLCASSPRPGGKNIQYFGAGTRLSVL.

The V and J genes are TRBV5-5 and TRBJ1-4, with a weak D call TRBD1 (6 bases). With 2 bases removed from V and 7 bases from J, the gap between germline ends came to 9 bases. Looked up from germline, CDR1 is SGHKS and CDR2 is YYEKEE (reference sequence). This CDR3 contains 13 residues. The CDR3 region has the DNA TGTGCCAGCAGCTTACAGGGAGCTGAAAAACTGTTTTTT. This gives the protein CASSLQGAEKLFF.

The rearrangement joins TRBV7-2 to TRBJ1-5; D is uncertain. Deletions cut 2 bases from V and 0 bases from J, with 14 bases between. This CDR3 is 17 amino acids long. Looked up from germline, CDR1 is SGHTA and CDR2 is FQGNSA. CDR3 bases: TGTGCCAGCAGCTTATGGGCAGCCGATAATAGCAATCAGCCCCAGCATTTT. Translating it yields CASSLWAADNSNQPQHF.